This T cell receptor beta chain was sequenced during a study of blood T cell repertoires in COVID-19. On the study more broadly: Sources were T cells, B-cell-depleted T cells, or PBMCs; the material itself was cDNA or gDNA.

Unmatched junction bases numbered 9, after V lost 7 bases and J lost 4 bases. The CDR3 spans 16 residues. Germline V gene lookup returns CDR1 LNHDA and CDR2 SQIVND (reference sequence). Per the study methods: Nucleated cell number was recorded as an estimate derived from reference gene primer amplification. The repertoire was sequenced with immunoSEQ multiplex PCR; TCRdb's copy has only in-frame clones and lacks some. Clone size and the V and J calls come from that table; the DNA yielded D and trimming. The data contain some 200,000 clones, 85% to 90% of them singletons. The V call is TRBV19, the J call TRBJ2-2; 10 positions agree with TRBD2. This TCR derives from a man at least 80 years old with acute or convalescent COVID-19. Sequenced input: peripheral blood. The CDR3 DNA sequence: TGTGCCAGTACGGAGCTAGCGGGAGTCGGCACCGGGGAGCTGTTTTTT. Protein sequence: CASTELAGVGTGELFF.